A single sample is the source of the 15 T cell receptor beta chains below, sequenced in a study of neurological immune-mediated disorders. MiXCR, applied by TCRdb to the 5' RACE reads, yields one record per CDR3 protein. The profile shows around 27,000 distinct CDR3 sequences, 15% of them singletons. Input material: PBMCs. The receptor set was obtained from a man in his 70s in good health.

J is TRBJ2-7 and V is TRBV5-5, with a weak D call TRBD2 (6 bases). This CDR3 has 15 residues. The germline V gene has CDR1 SGHKS and CDR2 YYEKEE (reference sequence). With 4 bases removed from V and 2 bases from J, the gap between germline ends came to 16 bases. CDR3 residues: CASSPGTGTPYEQYF. In DNA form, the CDR3 reads TGTGCCAGCAGCCCGGGGACGGGGACTCCCTACGAGCAGTACTTC.

This clonotype was observed at least ten times. The J gene is TRBJ2-1, the V gene TRBV7-2, with D possibly called TRBD1 or TRBD2 (6 bases each). CDR1 is SGHTA, CDR2 FQGNSA, per germline. Trimming took 5 bases from V and 7 from J, leaving 18 bases between them. There are 15 residues in the CDR3. The CDR3 here is CASSRTLLGGNEQFF. The CDR3 DNA is TGTGCCAGCAGCCGTACTTTACTAGGGGGGAATGAGCAGTTCTTC.

Many counts were recorded for this clonotype. The chain recombines TRBV20-1 with TRBJ2-7; TRBD1 agrees at 9 bases. The junction had 3 bases not matched to a gene; V was cut back by 3 bases and J by 3 bases. The germline CDR1 and CDR2 sequences are DFQATT and SNEGSKA (reference sequence). The CDR3 has 13 amino acids. The DNA of the CDR3 is TGCAGTGCTAGCGGGACAGGGCTCTACGAGCAGTACTTC. It codes for CSASGTGLYEQYF.

This clonotype was detected ten times or more. The genes are TRBV9 and TRBJ2-5; a possible D gene is TRBD1 (7 bases). The germline gives CDR1 SGDLS, CDR2 YYNGEE. CDR3 length: 15 residues. V shed 2 bases and J shed 3 bases, with 14 bases lying between them. DNA for the CDR3: TGTGCCAGCAGCGTCGCAGGGGGGCTAGAAGAGACCCAGTACTTC. Protein product: CASSVAGGLEETQYF.

The rearrangement links TRBV4-2 to TRBJ2-7, with 14 nucleotides matching TRBD2. This CDR3 is built from 16 residues. CDR1 is LGHNA and CDR2 is YNFKEQ in the germline V gene. After removal of 3 bases from V and 7 bases from J, the junction contained 8 bases not matched to a gene. CDR3 DNA: TGTGCCAGCAGCCAGAGACTAGCGGGAGGGCCGTGGGAGCAGTACTTC. Its protein is CASSQRLAGGPWEQYF.

This clonotype was picked up many times. The chain carries TRBV9 and TRBJ2-5; possibly TRBD2 for D (7 bases). The V gene's germline CDR1 is SGDLS and CDR2 YYNGEE. Trimming stripped 0 bases from V and 3 bases from J, with 12 bases between. CDR3 length equals 15 residues. DNA of the CDR3: TGTGCCAGCAGCGTAGCGGGGGGCATGGAAGAGACCCAGTACTTC. Translating gives CASSVAGGMEETQYF.

This clonotype was picked up many times. J is TRBJ1-5 and V is TRBV28, with a possible D match to TRBD1 (5 bases). The CDR3 length is 15 residues. CDR1 and CDR2 from the germline V gene are MDHEN and SYDVKM. Trimming cost V 1 base and J 4 bases, with 11 bases left between them. DNA for the CDR3: TGTGCCAGCAGTTTATCGGGACGGGGAAATCAGCCCCAGCATTTT. This codes for CASSLSGRGNQPQHF.

This clonotype came up many times. The J gene is TRBJ2-3, the V gene TRBV11-2, with D perhaps matching TRBD2 (5 bases). Trimming took off 2 bases at V and 3 bases at J, with 9 bases between the two ends. Germline V gene sequence: CDR1 SGHAT, CDR2 FQNNGV. The CDR3 has 14 residues. The CDR3 DNA sequence: TGTGCCAGCAGCTTATTGACTAAAACAGATACGCAGTATTTT. This codes for CASSLLTKTDTQYF. The whole variable domain, filled in from reference TRBV11-2 and TRBJ2-3, reads EAGVAQSPRYKIIEKRQSVAFWCNPISGHATLYWYQQILGQGPKLLIQFQNNGVVDDSQLPKDRFSAERLKGVDSTLKIQPAKLEDSAVYLCASSLLTKTDTQYFGPGTRLTVL.

At least ten counts were recorded for this clonotype. V and J are TRBV9 and TRBJ2-3; TRBD1 agrees at 8 bases. CDR1 is SGDLS and CDR2 is YYNGEE in the germline V gene. J was trimmed by 4 bases and V by 3 bases; bases with no gene match: 10. The CDR3 totals 16 residues. The CDR3 region is CASSDVRDRISDTQYF. The CDR3 nucleotides read TGTGCCAGCAGCGACGTACGGGACAGGATTTCAGATACGCAGTATTTT.

This clonotype occurred many times. The chain couples TRBV27 to TRBJ1-4, with 9 bases aligning to TRBD1. The CDR3 length is 14 residues. The V gene's germline CDR1 is MNHEY and CDR2 SMNVEV (reference sequence). V gave up 4 bases and J gave up 10 bases; unmatched junction bases: 7. The CDR3 here is CASSSGQGAGKLFF. CDR3 nucleotides: TGTGCCAGCAGTTCGGGACAGGGCGCAGGAAAACTGTTTTTT.

This clonotype was detected many times. V gene TRBV10-3 combines with J gene TRBJ1-2; 9 positions match TRBD1. CDR3 length: 14 residues. Germline V gene sequence: CDR1 ENHRY, CDR2 SYGVKD. Unmatched junction bases numbered 2, after V lost 0 bases and J lost 6 bases. The CDR3 DNA reads TGTGCCATCAGTGAGTCGGGGGACAGGGATGGCTACACCTTC. Protein sequence: CAISESGDRDGYTF.

V usage is TRBV28 and J usage is TRBJ2-7, with D perhaps matching TRBD2 (5 bases). CDR1 and CDR2 (germline): MDHEN, SYDVKM. V shed 2 bases and J shed 3 bases, with 8 bases lying between them. The CDR3 extends over 13 amino acids. CDR3 amino acids: CASSLTGVYEQYF. Written as DNA, the CDR3 is TGTGCCAGCAGTTTAACCGGGGTCTACGAGCAGTACTTC.

This rearrangement joins TRBV6-2 or TRBV6-3 to TRBJ2-1; D not resolved. The CDR3 runs 12 residues. V shed 6 bases and J shed 5 bases, with 8 bases lying between them. Germline V gene sequence: CDR1 MNHEY, CDR2 SVGEGT. The CDR3 DNA reads TGTGCCAGCAGCAGAGACGACAATGAGCAGTTCTTC. It yields the protein CASSRDDNEQFF.

This clonotype was seen many times. This chain uses TRBV5-5 with TRBJ1-1; D is ambiguous. With 2 bases removed from V and 5 bases from J, the gap between germline ends came to 7 bases. Germline V gene data show CDR1 as SGHKS and CDR2 as YYEKEE (reference sequence). The CDR3 is 12 residues long. The CDR3 bases are TGTGCCAGCAGCTTCGGAAATACTGAAGCTTTCTTT. It codes for CASSFGNTEAFF.

This clonotype was found many times. This chain connects TRBV27 to TRBJ1-1; no firm D call. V was shortened by 6 bases and J by 4 bases, with 24 bases between the two germline ends. CDR1 is MNHEY and CDR2 is SMNVEV in the germline V gene (reference sequence). CDR3 length: 17 residues. DNA of the CDR3: TGTGCCAGCAGACTACAAGGGCGCCTGAACTGGAGCACTGAAGCTTTCTTT. It yields the protein CASRLQGRLNWSTEAFF.